This T cell receptor (beta chain) originates from a study of beta chain features in type 1 diabetes. Study in general: Examination covered over 85,000,000 sorted cells spanning all samples.

The germline CDR1 and CDR2 sequences are LNHNV and YYDKDF (reference sequence). Trimming took 0 bases from V and 2 from J, leaving 7 bases between them. This CDR3 has 14 residues. Points from the study as a whole: Moderate but significant shortening of TCRB CDR3s was recorded in all four CD4+ subsets from Type 1 diabetes patients.

This clone was found a few times. Its cognate antigen is unknown. Other DNA sequences in this sample translate to the same CDR3. The investigators reverse transcribed all of the isolated RNA, so they sequenced expressed TCRB transcripts. The study sequenced naive, central memory and regulatory T cell samples to an average of about 3.9 million reads. Assay used: immunoSEQ multiplex PCR; TCRdb lists only in-frame clones, some missing. The data hold a few hundred thousand clones, with around 12% observed a single time. The source is a woman aged 18 to 35 with type 1 diabetes. This chain joins TRBV15 and TRBJ1-2, with D possibly matching TRBD1 (5 bases). Material: naive CD4+ T cells from blood. The CDR3 DNA reads as TGTGCCACCAGCAGAGATCGGGGGAACTATGGCTACACCTTC. The encoded protein is CATSRDRGNYGYTF.